The rows below give T cell receptor beta chains drawn from one sample of a study of T-cell memory formation after mild COVID-19. TCRdb re-analysed the 5' RACE reads in MiXCR, keeping a single row per CDR3 protein. The data contain about 560,000 distinct CDR3 sequences, less than 25% of them singletons. The sequenced sample consisted of PBMCs or a T cell subset sorted from them (not recorded which). The receptors originated from an adult woman who had mild COVID-19 (a few samples of this study predate the infection). Cell type and time point are not known. Each CDR3 is given with its conserved first and last residue. D genes are given only for firm matches. The size of a clone is reported for some rows only, either as once, few or many, or as a class for expanded clones.

>TRBD2|TRBV10-3|TRBJ2-7|.
TGTGCCATCATGGCGGGGACTAGCGGAACCTACGAGCAGTACTTC
CAIMAGTSGTYEQYF
>TRBD1|TRBV7-9|TRBJ1-4|.
TGTGCCAGCAGCTTGAAGGGGACAGGGGGCGAAAAACTGTTTTTT
CASSLKGTGGEKLFF
>.|TRBV2|TRBJ2-6|few
TGTGCCAGCAGTGACGTGGTCTCTGGGGCCAACGTCCTGACTTTC
CASSDVVSGANVLTF
>TRBD2|TRBV20-1|TRBJ2-1|few
TGCAGTGCTAGAGGACGGGGGGGCACTAATGAGCAGTTCTTC
CSARGRGGTNEQFF
>.|TRBV5-1|TRBJ2-3|many
TGCGCCAGCAGCTTGGGTGGGGTAGAAGATACGCAGTATTTT
CASSLGGVEDTQYF
>.|TRBV7-3|TRBJ2-3|.
TGTGCCAGCAGCTTACTACCGCCCAGCGTGAAAGATACGCAGTATTTT
CASSLLPPSVKDTQYF
>.|TRBV9|TRBJ2-7|.
TGTGCCAGCAGCGTAGGGGAAAGGGGGGAGCAGTACTTC
CASSVGERGEQYF
>.|TRBV5-6|TRBJ1-1|.
TGTGCCAGCAGCCTGTCCGGGTACACTGAAGCTTTCTTT
CASSLSGYTEAFF
>TRBD2|TRBV9|TRBJ2-1|.
TGTGCCAGCAGCGTAGCTCCAGCGGGGGGGCCTCTCGCCTACAATGAGCAGTTCTTC
CASSVAPAGGPLAYNEQFF
>.|TRBV6-5|TRBJ1-5|few
TGTGCCAGCGGGCCCTCGGTCGGTCAGCCCCAGCATTTT
CASGPSVGQPQHF
>.|TRBV7-9|TRBJ2-5|many
TGTGCCAGCAGCCCTCCCTCGCCCACGGGTCGAGAGACCCAGTACTTC
CASSPPSPTGRETQYF
>.|TRBV4-3|TRBJ2-1|.
TGCGCCAGCAGCCGAGACGGGACTGACAATGAGCAGTTCTTC
CASSRDGTDNEQFF
>.|TRBV11-2|TRBJ2-1|few
TGTGCCAGCAGCTTACGGACGCCTCGGGAGCAGTTCTTC
CASSLRTPREQFF
>TRBD2|TRBV7-8|TRBJ2-7|few
TGTGCCAGCAGCTTTGAGCGGGGCTACGAGCAGTACTTC
CASSFERGYEQYF
>.|TRBV6-2/TRBV6-3|TRBJ1-2|.
TGTGCCAGCAGCTTAAGGACGGGGAGCTATGGCTACACCTTC
CASSLRTGSYGYTF
>.|TRBV7-9|TRBJ2-7|few
TGTGCCAGCAGCTTTTTAGAAGGATACCACGAGCAGTACTTC
CASSFLEGYHEQYF
>.|TRBV29-1|TRBJ2-7|few
TGCAGCGTTGGAGAGGGCGGTAGGGGGTACGAGCAGTACTTC
CSVGEGGRGYEQYF
>.|TRBV12-3/TRBV12-4|TRBJ2-1|few
TGTGCCAGCAGTTCGGCAGGCTACAATGAGCAGTTCTTC
CASSSAGYNEQFF
>TRBD2|TRBV12-3/TRBV12-4|TRBJ2-3|.
TGTGCCAGCACTCCAATAGCGGGGGGCGGCACAGATACGCAGTATTTT
CASTPIAGGGTDTQYF
>TRBD2|TRBV5-4|TRBJ2-1|few
TGTGCCAGCAGCCGGGGGGGCCTTGGGAATGAGCAGTTCTTC
CASSRGGLGNEQFF
>.|TRBV4-3|TRBJ2-5|.
TGCGCCAGCAGCCACGCAGTGGGACCCCAAGAGACCCAGTACTTC
CASSHAVGPQETQYF
>.|TRBV14|TRBJ1-6|.
TGTGCCAGCAGCCTTGGGACGGGTGGCTATAATTCACCCCTCCACTTT
CASSLGTGGYNSPLHF
>TRBD2|TRBV7-3|TRBJ2-1|.
TGTGCCAGCAGCTTTGGTGCGGGAGGCTCCTACAATGAGCAGTTCTTC
CASSFGAGGSYNEQFF
>.|TRBV7-6|TRBJ2-3|.
TGTGCCAGCAGCTTACAGGGCAGGGGAACAGATACGCAGTATTTT
CASSLQGRGTDTQYF
>TRBD1|TRBV7-8|TRBJ2-2|.
TGTGCCAGCAGCCAACTTAGAAGGCCCGGGACAGCGCGACCGAACACCGGGGAGCTGTTTTTT
CASSQLRRPGTARPNTGELFF
>.|TRBV12-3/TRBV12-4|TRBJ2-1|few
TGTGCCAGCAGCCCGGGACCAAATGAGCAGTTCTTC
CASSPGPNEQFF
>.|TRBV11-2|TRBJ2-7|.
TGTGCCAGCAGCTTAGTCCCCATCGACTACGAGCAGTACTTC
CASSLVPIDYEQYF
>.|TRBV24-1|TRBJ2-3|.
TGTGCCACCAGTCCCGGCACAGATACGCAGTATTTT
CATSPGTDTQYF
>.|TRBV11-2|TRBJ2-7|.
TGTGCCAGCAGCTTAGATCCGGGGGGCGGGTACGAGCAGTACTTC
CASSLDPGGGYEQYF
>TRBD1|TRBV6-1|TRBJ1-4|few
TGTGCCAGCAGTCTTACAGGGGAGGCTAATGAAAAACTGTTTTTT
CASSLTGEANEKLFF
>TRBD1|TRBV24-1|TRBJ1-4|many
TGTGCCACCAGTTCGACAGGGGAAAATGAAAAACTGTTTTTT
CATSSTGENEKLFF
>.|TRBV19|TRBJ1-1|.
TGTGCCAGTAGTAATGCAGGCCGATCTGAAGCTTTCTTT
CASSNAGRSEAFF
>TRBD2|TRBV25-1|TRBJ2-2|.
TGTGCCAGCAGTGAAGTGGCTAGCGGAGCTAACACCGGGGAGCTGTTTTTT
CASSEVASGANTGELFF
>TRBD1|TRBV20-1|TRBJ1-1|.
TGCAGTGCTAGAGATCGGGACAGGGGGCGAACTGAAGCTTTCTTT
CSARDRDRGRTEAFF
>.|TRBV6-1|TRBJ1-1|few
TGTGCCAGCAGTGGTTACAGGGTCACTGAAGCTTTCTTT
CASSGYRVTEAFF
>.|TRBV4-1|TRBJ2-5|few
TGCGCCAGCAGCCACCCAGGAGGGGTAGAGACCCAGTACTTC
CASSHPGGVETQYF
>.|TRBV20-1|TRBJ1-1|once
TGCAGTGCTGGTGACACTGAAGCTTTCTTT
CSAGDTEAFF
>.|TRBV12-3/TRBV12-4|TRBJ2-3|few
TGTGCCAGCAGTTTAGCGTCGGGGGAAGAGCCTAGCACAGATACGCAGTATTTT
CASSLASGEEPSTDTQYF
>.|TRBV15|TRBJ1-2|few
TGTGCCACCAGCAGGGCTAAAGATGTAACAGGGAATGGCTACACCTTC
CATSRAKDVTGNGYTF
>TRBD2|TRBV7-9|TRBJ2-3|.
TGTGCCAGCAGCTTAGACGGGGGGGCCACAGATACGCAGTATTTT
CASSLDGGATDTQYF
>TRBD2|TRBV7-3|TRBJ2-1|.
TGTGCCAGCAGCCTAGCGGGAGCAGGGTTCAATGAGCAGTTCTTC
CASSLAGAGFNEQFF
>TRBD1|TRBV9|TRBJ1-1|.
TGTGCCAGCAGCGAACAGGGGGATCCTAAAGCTTTCTTT
CASSEQGDPKAFF
>.|TRBV7-9|TRBJ1-1|.
TGTGCCAGCAGCCCAGATCAGGGAAACACTGAAGCTTTCTTT
CASSPDQGNTEAFF
>TRBD1|TRBV6-5|TRBJ1-1|few
TGTGCCAGCAGTTCCGCCGGGACAGGGGGCTCTAGGACTGAAGCTTTCTTT
CASSSAGTGGSRTEAFF
>TRBD1|TRBV24-1|TRBJ2-3|.
TGTGCCACCGGGAGGCAGGGGGCTACAGATACGCAGTATTTT
CATGRQGATDTQYF
>TRBD2|TRBV18|TRBJ2-7|few
TGTGCCAGCTCAACCTCGGGACTAGCGGGTGATGAGCAGTACTTC
CASSTSGLAGDEQYF
>.|TRBV29-1|TRBJ2-3|few
TGCAGCGTTGATTGGGGCGGCTTCAGCACAGATACGCAGTATTTT
CSVDWGGFSTDTQYF
>.|TRBV23-1|TRBJ2-6|many
TGCGCCAGCAGTCAACTCAAAGGGCACCGGCGATGCTCTGGGGCCAACGTCCTGACTTTC
CASSQLKGHRRCSGANVLTF
>.|TRBV7-3|TRBJ2-7|few
TGTGCCAGCAGCTTAAATGGGGGCGTCACCTACGAGCAGTACTTC
CASSLNGGVTYEQYF
>.|TRBV6-6|TRBJ1-1|.
TGTGCCAGCAGTGGAGGGGAGGGGGGCACTGAAGCTTTCTTT
CASSGGEGGTEAFF
>.|TRBV6-2/TRBV6-3|TRBJ1-1|.
TGTGCCAGCAGTAGTCCTGGGGGGACCGCCAACACTGAAGCTTTCTTT
CASSSPGGTANTEAFF
>.|TRBV12-3/TRBV12-4|TRBJ1-2|.
TGTGCCAGCAGTTTCCGGACAGCTTACTATGGCTACACCTTC
CASSFRTAYYGYTF
>.|TRBV5-1|TRBJ1-1|.
TGCGCCAGCAGCGGGGGACTCAACAGGAGGAGGTGGGTGAACACTGAAGCTTTCTTT
CASSGGLNRRRWVNTEAFF
>TRBD2|TRBV3-1|TRBJ2-3|few
TGTGCCAGCAGCCCGCGGGAGGGTTCAGATACGCAGTATTTT
CASSPREGSDTQYF
>TRBD2|TRBV20-1|TRBJ2-2|.
TGCAGTGCTGAATCTAGCGGGGTGAACACCGGGGAGCTGTTTTTT
CSAESSGVNTGELFF
>TRBD1|TRBV18|TRBJ2-2|few
TGTGCCAGCTCACCACTTCGACGCAGGGGGCGCGACACCGGGGAGCTGTTTTTT
CASSPLRRRGRDTGELFF
>.|TRBV7-9|TRBJ2-7|few
TGTGCCAGCAGCGCGACAGCGGCCTACGAGCAGTACTTC
CASSATAAYEQYF
>TRBD2|TRBV4-1|TRBJ2-1|few
TGCGCCAGCATGTCGGGGGGACGCAATGAGCAGTTCTTC
CASMSGGRNEQFF
>.|TRBV30|TRBJ1-6|.
TGTGCCTGGCAGGGAAACCTGAGATCACCCCTCCACTTT
CAWQGNLRSPLHF
>.|TRBV7-2|TRBJ2-5|few
TGTGCCAGCAGCTTATCCGCAGGAAAAGAGACCCAGTACTTC
CASSLSAGKETQYF